A single sample gave rise to the 14 T cell receptor beta chains below, sequenced in a study of blood T cells in healthy people across ages. Through a sample-barcoded 5' primer and a J-beta primer mix, a second PCR was run for 7 to 11 cycles. TCRdb reprocessed the 5' RACE reads with MiXCR, giving one entry per CDR3 protein. The sample lists roughly 1,300,000 distinct CDR3 sequences, approximately 60% occurring once. The sequenced material came from blood. The origin of the receptors is a man aged 18 to 29 in good health.

This chain connects TRBV7-9 to TRBJ1-2; D perhaps matches TRBD1 (5 bases). The germline V gene encodes CDR1 SEHNR and CDR2 FQNEAQ (reference sequence). Trimming removed 9 bases from V and 4 bases from J, with 15 bases in between. There are 13 residues in the CDR3. The CDR3 loop is CASCTPGLYGYTF. CDR3 in DNA: TGTGCCAGTTGCACGCCGGGACTCTATGGCTACACCTTC. Based on the CDR3 plus reference TRBV7-9 and TRBJ1-2, the full variable domain is DTGVSQNPRHKITKRGQNVTFRCDPISEHNRLYWYRQTLGQGPEFLTYFQNEAQLEKSRLLSDRFSAERPKGSFSTLEIQRTEQGDSAMYLCASCTPGLYGYTFGSGTRLTVV.

This chain uses TRBV4-1 with TRBJ2-3; unclear D gene. CDR3 size: 14 residues. V was cut by 3 bases and J by 2 bases, with 9 bases left in between. Germline CDR1 reads MGHRA; CDR2 reads YSYEKL. Written as DNA, the CDR3 is TGCGCCAGCAGCCACGCGGAGAACACAGATACGCAGTATTTT. It translates to CASSHAENTDTQYF.

CDR3 region: CSVSDFNSPLHF. The CDR3 nucleotides read TGCAGCGTTTCGGACTTTAATTCACCCCTCCACTTT. The chain has TRBV29-1 and TRBJ1-6; D is ambiguous. Germline CDR1 SQVTM, CDR2 ANQGSEA. V was clipped by 5 bases and J by 6 bases, with 8 bases between them. The CDR3 spans 12 residues.

This chain connects TRBV7-9 to TRBJ1-2; a weak D match, TRBD1 (5 bases). This CDR3 region has 14 residues. Trimming removed 5 bases at V and 3 bases at J, with 13 bases between. In germline, CDR1 is SEHNR, CDR2 FQNEAQ (reference sequence). CDR3 bases: TGTGCCAGCAGCCCCTCGGGACGAGACTATGGCTACACCTTC. As protein: CASSPSGRDYGYTF.

The chain links TRBV5-6 to TRBJ2-1, with D perhaps TRBD2 (7 bases). V was clipped by 2 bases and J by 8 bases, with 20 bases between them. CDR1 and CDR2 (germline): SGHDT, YYEEEE. This CDR3 is built from 16 residues. This CDR3 reads CASSFWGGLMGYEQFF. DNA of the CDR3: TGTGCCAGCAGCTTTTGGGGGGGGCTAATGGGATATGAGCAGTTCTTC.

The chain carries TRBV5-1 and TRBJ1-1; D is perhaps TRBD1 (6 bases). The V and J ends lost 4 bases and 4 bases respectively, with 17 bases between them. Germline V gene data show CDR1 as SGHRS and CDR2 as YFSETQ. The CDR3 is made up of 15 amino acids. CDR3 sequence (DNA): TGCGCCAGCAGCGCCTCGACAGGAGTTAGCACTGAAGCTTTCTTT. Its protein product is CASSASTGVSTEAFF.

The CDR3 reads CSARGYGNYGYTF. DNA for the CDR3: TGCAGTGCCCGGGGGTACGGAAACTATGGCTACACCTTC. V is TRBV20-1 and J is TRBJ1-2; D may be TRBD1 (5 bases). Trimming left V 6 bases short and J 2 bases short, with 13 bases between. This CDR3 region has 13 residues. Germline V CDR1 and CDR2: DFQATT, SNEGSKA (reference sequence).

This clonotype was picked up a small number of times. The chain recombines TRBV15 with TRBJ2-5; D not certain. In germline, CDR1 is LNHNV, CDR2 YYDKDF (reference sequence). This CDR3 spans 15 amino acids. Trimming removed 6 bases from V and 4 bases from J, with 18 bases in between. CDR3 region: CATSDRSIHGETQYF. CDR3 nucleotide sequence: TGTGCCACCAGTGATAGGAGTATTCATGGAGAGACCCAGTACTTC.

J is TRBJ2-1 and V is TRBV12-3 or TRBV12-4, with D possibly matching TRBD2 (6 bases). The V and J ends lost 10 bases and 5 bases respectively, with 21 bases between them. The CDR3 runs 15 residues. CDR3 sequence reads: CATVPTGTDDNEQFF. CDR3 nucleotide sequence: TGTGCCACCGTACCCACCGGGACTGACGACAATGAGCAGTTCTTC.

The chain recombines TRBV6-2 or TRBV6-3 with TRBJ2-2; no reliable D call. V was shortened by 1 base and J by 8 bases, with 23 bases between the two germline ends. CDR3 length: 18 amino acids. Germline values: CDR1 MNHEY, CDR2 SVGEGT. The CDR3 is CASSYLLRPRPFLGELFF. The CDR3 nucleotides read TGTGCCAGCAGTTACTTACTCAGACCGCGACCTTTTTTGGGGGAGCTGTTTTTT.

This clonotype was counted only a few times. The chain is built from TRBV4-1 and TRBJ1-1; a possible D gene is TRBD1 (5 bases). CDR1 MGHRA and CDR2 YSYEKL come from the germline V gene. V was shortened by 1 base and J by 5 bases, with 14 bases between the two germline ends. The CDR3 extends over 15 amino acids. This CDR3 is CASSQAWGRVTEAFF. The DNA of the CDR3 is TGCGCCAGCAGCCAAGCATGGGGCAGGGTAACTGAAGCTTTCTTT.

The chain has TRBV2 and TRBJ2-5; D unclear. In germline, CDR1 is SNHLY, CDR2 FYNNEI. The germline V and J ends were trimmed by 2 bases and 5 bases, with 12 bases remaining between them. CDR3 length equals 14 residues. CDR3 sequence: CASSEPVGEETQYF. CDR3 nucleotides: TGTGCCAGCAGTGAACCCGTAGGCGAGGAGACCCAGTACTTC.

This clonotype was recorded only once. This sequence joins TRBV27 and TRBJ1-2; maybe TRBD1 (6 bases). This CDR3 spans 15 amino acids. Germline CDR1 MNHEY, CDR2 SMNVEV (reference sequence). V lost 5 bases and J 1 base, leaving 14 bases between the germline ends. CDR3 protein: CASSIRQDLNYGYTF. DNA for the CDR3: TGTGCCAGCAGTATCCGACAGGACCTTAACTATGGCTACACCTTC.

V is TRBV12-3 or TRBV12-4 and J is TRBJ1-5; D is unclear. The CDR3 contains 16 residues. Trimming cost V 1 base and J 6 bases, with 16 bases left between them. The CDR3 bases are TGTGCCAGCAGTTTAGACATCAGGTTTCGGAGTCAGCCCCAGCATTTT. It yields the protein CASSLDIRFRSQPQHF.